This TCR beta chain appears in the sequencing data of a study of blood T cell repertoires in COVID-19 (TCRdb year 2020). The study in broad terms: Collaborator samples came from the United States, Italy and Spain and covered acute and convalescent phases of COVID-19. The prospective study material was composed of cDNA or gDNA derived from T cells, B-cell-depleted T cells, or PBMCs. The dataset comprised deeply sampled blood TCRbeta repertoires from subjects exposed to, actively infected with, or recovered from COVID-19. The repertoires were released in a freely available public database meant as a resource for research on the immune response to SARS-CoV-2. Samples came from the ongoing ImmuneRACE study (first 160 participants) plus 1,254 subjects from 6 global collaborators. Nearly every sample came with metadata listing a de-identified subject ID, COVID-19 status, age in years and sex. Where HLA class I and class II types were available, the types were taken from metadata supplied by the sample provider, not from assay-based typing. General findings and caveats noted by the study authors: Clinical and demographic metadata were provided uncurated, with the amount varying by source and participant.

Concerning this clone itself: Its binding antigen is unknown. No much larger clone exists at a distance of one base, and base qualities are not known.

The germline V gene (reference sequence) specifies GTSNPN as CDR1 and SVGIG as CDR2. The junction shows trimming of 0 bases on V and 2 bases on J, plus 9 bases between the germline ends. The CDR3 has 14 amino acids, counting the end cysteine and phenylalanine. The read is trimmed to its CDR3 DNA, 42 bases read in frame from base 1. Collaborating institutions collected whole blood in K2EDTA tubes following their own protocols. For TCRbeta analysis, collaborator samples were shipped as frozen whole blood, as isolated PBMCs, or as DNA extracted from either sample type. TCRbeta CDR3 regions were amplified from genomic DNA by means of the immunoSEQ Assay, a bias-controlled multiplex PCR. In the source study's methods: Nucleated cell counts per sample were estimated from amplification of reference gene primers within the assay. Sequence reads were collapsed and filtered to measure the absolute abundance of every unique TCRbeta CDR3 rearrangement. For each sample, productive Simpson clonality was calculated as the square root of Simpson's diversity index over productive rearrangements. Drawn from immuneACCESS, this table holds only the in-frame rearrangements with V and J called that TCRdb kept. Clones are partly lost; checked studies trace under half to an unresolved V gene and leave the rest unexplained. The V and J calls and the clone size are those of that table, but D and trimming were determined from the DNA. This sample holds around 200,000 clones; around 86% were observed only once. The top ten clones comprise 2.5% to 3.5% of the sample.

The V and J segments used are TRBV30 and TRBJ2-3, with TRBD2 as a weak D call on 5 bases. The TCR sequence derives from a man aged 40-55 years with active or convalescent COVID-19. The sequenced sample consisted of peripheral blood. This receptor has the CDR3 CAWSVSGITDTQYF. The DNA is as follows: TGTGCCTGGAGTGTATCGGGGATCACAGATACGCAGTATTTT. The entire variable domain, with the stretches around the CDR3 drawn from the reference TRBV30 and TRBJ2-3 proteins, is SQTIHQWPATLVQPVGSPLSLECTVEGTSNPNLYWYRQAAGRGLQLLFYSVGIGQISSEVPQNLSASRPQDRQFILSSKKLLLSDSGFYLCAWSVSGITDTQYFGPGTRLTVL.